Given below is one T cell receptor beta chain in context. Time point indicated: newly diagnosed, previously untreated cHL patient sample. Purification of CD4+ T cells from thawed PBMCs was performed via magnetic negative selection. This specimen belongs to a study of PD-1 blockade in classical Hodgkin lymphoma. This CDR3 contains 14 residues. V shed 4 bases, J shed 3 bases, and the junction held 5 bases outside the gene matches. CDR1 is SGHRS and CDR2 is YFSETQ in the germline V gene. Measured with immunoSEQ multiplex PCR; TCRdb has only the in-frame clones, and not every one. The top ten hold 0.3% to 0.4% of the sample, which has tens of thousands of clones, around 89% seen once.

V and J are TRBV5-1 and TRBJ1-1; TRBD1 matches at 8 bases. This receptor was identified in a human donor with classical Hodgkin lymphoma. The sample was CD4+ T cells from blood. The CDR3: CASSQGARDTEAFF. The DNA of the CDR3 is TGCGCCAGCAGCCAGGGGGCCCGGGACACTGAAGCTTTCTTT.